This passage covers 31 T cell receptor beta chains from one sample sequenced in a study of OX40 agonist ivuxolimab in advanced cancers. Only in-frame clones appear in the TCRdb table, and some are missing; sequencing was by immunoSEQ multiplex PCR. The repertoire includes around 140,000 clones, roughly nine tenths of them detected once, and approximately 0.99% sits in the top ten. The sample consisted of CD4+ or CD8+ T cells sorted from blood, taken in a trial of the OX40 agonist ivuxolimab. The origin of the receptors is an adult with an advanced solid tumor such as melanoma, head and neck, liver or kidney cancer.

This clone has just a few counts. Compared with germline, one end of the junction differs, possibly owing to a read error. The rearrangement uses TRBV18 and TRBJ1-1; 7 bases match TRBD1. The CDR3 has 14 residues. Germline CDR1 KGHSH, CDR2 LQKENI. The CDR3 protein is CASSPQGMNTEAFF. The CDR3 DNA reads TGTGCCAGCTCCCCACAGGGGATGAACACTGAAGCTTTCTTT.

This chain joins TRBV6-5 and TRBJ2-5; D is possibly TRBD2 (6 bases). Germline CDR1 MNHEY, CDR2 SVGAGI. Deletions cut 2 bases from V and 4 bases from J, with 14 bases between. The CDR3 runs to 15 residues. The CDR3 spells CASSYGQGGRETQYF. The CDR3 DNA reads as TGTGCCAGCAGTTACGGGCAGGGAGGCAGAGAGACCCAGTACTTC.

This chain uses TRBV4-3 with TRBJ1-6, with D possibly being TRBD1 (5 bases). The germline V gene has CDR1 LGHNA and CDR2 YSLEER. The ends were cut back, 5 bases at V and 7 bases at J, with 18 bases in the middle. This CDR3 is 16 amino acids long. The CDR3, as DNA: TGCGCCAGCAGCAAACGCCGGGACGCGGGGAATTCACCCCTCCACTTT. Its protein product is CASSKRRDAGNSPLHF.

The chain combines TRBV7-3 with TRBJ2-3; 10 nucleotides match TRBD2. V gave up 4 bases and J gave up 2 bases; unmatched junction bases: 6. Per germline, CDR1 SGHTA and CDR2 FQGTGA. The CDR3 sequence is 16 residues long. In DNA, the CDR3 is TGTGCCAGCAGCTCCGGACTAGCGGACCCCACAGATACGCAGTATTTT. It yields the protein CASSSGLADPTDTQYF.

CDR3 loop: CASSVDQNYGYTF. CDR3 coding DNA: TGTGCCAGCAGCGTCGACCAGAACTATGGCTACACCTTC. The chain uses TRBV9 and TRBJ1-2; D unclear. The V and J ends lost 2 bases and 2 bases respectively, with 7 bases between them. Germline V CDR1 and CDR2: SGDLS, YYNGEE. CDR3 length: 13 amino acids.

The V and J genes are TRBV4-2 and TRBJ1-5; D call uncertain. V dropped 4 bases and J dropped 5 bases, with 3 bases sitting between them. The V gene's germline CDR1 is LGHNA and CDR2 YNFKEQ. The CDR3 is 11 amino acids. The CDR3 loop is CASSPYQPQHF. CDR3 DNA sequence: TGTGCCAGCAGCCCATATCAGCCCCAGCATTTT.

This chain uses TRBV6-1 with TRBJ2-1; D is unresolved. Between the trimmed V and J ends, which lost 2 bases and 4 bases, there was a span of 3 bases. Germline V gives CDR1 MNHNS, CDR2 SASEGT. The CDR3 spans 12 residues. The CDR3 loop is CASSERYNEQFF. CDR3 in DNA: TGTGCCAGCAGTGAACGATACAATGAGCAGTTCTTC.

This CDR3 reads CASSDLGLKPYNEQFF. CDR3 DNA: TGCGCCAGCAGCGATTTAGGGCTGAAACCCTACAATGAGCAGTTCTTC. The J gene is TRBJ2-1, the V gene TRBV5-1; D is unresolved. Germline V gene data show CDR1 as SGHRS and CDR2 as YFSETQ. V lost 4 bases to trimming and J lost 2 bases, with 16 bases between them. CDR3 length: 16 residues.

The rearrangement joins TRBV5-1 to TRBJ2-5; D gene ambiguous. CDR3 length: 12 residues. Trimming shortened V by 0 bases and J by 4 bases, and 4 bases separated the two germline ends. Germline V gene data show CDR1 as SGHRS and CDR2 as YFSETQ. CDR3 loop: CASSLEGETQYF. CDR3 nucleotides: TGCGCCAGCAGCTTGGAGGGAGAGACCCAGTACTTC.

V is TRBV5-8 and J is TRBJ2-5, with TRBD2 as a possible D gene (5 bases). Trimming shortened V by 9 bases and J by 10 bases, and 13 bases separated the two germline ends. Germline CDR1 and CDR2: SGHTS and YDEGEE. The CDR3 extends over 10 amino acids. DNA of the CDR3: TGTGCCACTGCTTGGGAGTTCCAGTACTTC. Translating it yields CATAWEFQYF. The variable domain in full, with the rest retrieved from reference TRBV5-8 and TRBJ2-5, is EAGVTQSPTHLIKTRGQQATLRCSPISGHTSVYWYQQALGLGLQFLLWYDEGEERNRGNFPPRFSGRQFPNYSSELNVNALELEDSALYLCATAWEFQYFGPGTRLLVL.

Details on this clone: This sample also contains other DNA sequences that code for the same CDR3. The CDR3 nucleotides read TGTGCCATCAGTTTCAGGGGGCTTACCTACGAGCAGTACTTC. Translation gives CAISFRGLTYEQYF. This chain joins TRBV10-3 and TRBJ2-7, with TRBD1 identical over 8 bases. This CDR3 region has 14 residues. V dropped 5 bases and J dropped 2; count of bases not matched to a gene: 5. Germline-derived CDR1 and CDR2 are ENHRY and SYGVKD.

This chain links TRBV6-6 with TRBJ1-1; D gene unclear. CDR1 and CDR2 (germline): MNHNY, SVGAGI (reference sequence). The CDR3 has 15 amino acids. The ends were cut back, 2 bases at V and 0 bases at J, with 10 bases in the middle. As DNA, the CDR3 is TGTGCCAGCAGTTACATCCAGGCCTTGAACACTGAAGCTTTCTTT. Its protein is CASSYIQALNTEAFF.

The CDR3 DNA reads as TGTGCCAGCAGCTTAGACAGGATTCAAGCAGATACGCAGTATTTT. Protein product: CASSLDRIQADTQYF. V gene TRBV7-2 combines with J gene TRBJ2-3; a possible D gene is TRBD1 (5 bases). V lost 1 base and J lost 4, with 12 bases in between. CDR1 and CDR2 (germline): SGHTA, FQGNSA. The CDR3 runs 15 residues.

The chain uses TRBV5-1 and TRBJ2-4; 12 nucleotides agree with TRBD2. Germline CDR1 is SGHRS and CDR2 is YFSETQ. The CDR3 totals 22 residues. V shed 0 bases and J 1 base; nucleotides not matched to a gene: 17. This CDR3 is CASSLETFGGTSGFRAKNIQYF. The CDR3 DNA follows: TGCGCCAGCAGCTTGGAGACGTTTGGCGGGACTAGCGGGTTTCGCGCCAAAAACATTCAGTACTTC.

The chain combines TRBV6-5 with TRBJ2-5; tentatively, D is TRBD1 (5 bases). Between the trimmed V and J ends, which lost 0 bases and 2 bases, there was a span of 7 bases. Germline CDR1 and CDR2: MNHEY and SVGAGI. The CDR3 spans 14 residues. CDR3 loop: CASSYSGQQETQYF. CDR3 sequence (DNA): TGTGCCAGCAGTTACTCGGGGCAGCAAGAGACCCAGTACTTC.

The CDR3 DNA reads as TGTGCCAGCAGCCTCGGGACTAGCGGGAGCCCTCTCTACGAGCAGTACTTC. Translation gives CASSLGTSGSPLYEQYF. This sequence joins TRBV4-2 and TRBJ2-7, with 14 bases fitting TRBD2. This CDR3 contains 17 residues. CDR1 and CDR2 from the germline V gene are LGHNA and YNFKEQ. V shed 4 bases and J 3 bases; nucleotides not matched to a gene: 8.

J is TRBJ1-1 and V is TRBV28; weak D call: TRBD1 (6 bases). The CDR3 is 14 amino acids. The germline V and J ends were trimmed by 5 bases and 1 base, with 11 bases remaining between them. Germline V lookup: CDR1 MDHEN, CDR2 SYDVKM. CDR3 sequence: CASSVPGQNTEAFF. The CDR3 region has the DNA TGTGCCAGCAGTGTTCCGGGACAGAACACTGAAGCTTTCTTT.

A note on this clone: Other DNA sequences within the sample encode an identical CDR3. The chain has TRBV7-3 and TRBJ2-1; 12 bases are shared with TRBD2. Germline CDR1 SGHTA, CDR2 FQGTGA. V was clipped by 6 bases and J by 4 bases; unmatched bases: 4. The CDR3 totals 15 residues. The CDR3 reads CASSSTSGGYNEQFF. CDR3 DNA sequence: TGTGCCAGCAGTTCGACTAGCGGGGGTTACAATGAGCAGTTCTTC.

The chain uses TRBV27 and TRBJ1-4; unclear D gene. The CDR3 contains 12 residues. The V and J ends lost 4 bases and 10 bases respectively, with 10 bases between them. Per germline, CDR1 MNHEY and CDR2 SMNVEV (reference sequence). The CDR3 protein is CASSSGEGKLFF. CDR3 coding DNA: TGTGCCAGCAGTTCCGGAGAGGGAAAACTGTTTTTT.

The gene calls are TRBV29-1 and TRBJ1-1; D gene unclear. In germline, CDR1 is SQVTM, CDR2 ANQGSEA. The CDR3 has 12 amino acids. The ends were cut back, 4 bases at V and 4 bases at J, with 10 bases in the middle. This CDR3 is CSVAVLITEAFF. The CDR3, as DNA: TGCAGCGTTGCGGTGTTGATCACTGAAGCTTTCTTT.

CDR3 in amino acids: CASSPGDQETQYF. CDR3 DNA sequence: TGTGCCAGCTCACCAGGGGATCAAGAGACCCAGTACTTC. This chain joins TRBV18 and TRBJ2-5; no clear D gene. V was shortened by 2 bases and J by 2 bases, with 6 bases between the two germline ends. Germline loops: CDR1 KGHSH, CDR2 LQKENI. This CDR3 is built from 13 residues.

J is TRBJ2-7 and V is TRBV9, with D perhaps being TRBD1 or TRBD2 (5 bases each). The CDR3 spans 14 residues. Between the trimmed V and J ends, which lost 0 bases and 2 bases, there was a span of 9 bases. Germline V lookup: CDR1 SGDLS, CDR2 YYNGEE. CDR3 sequence: CASSVGPGPYEQYF. The CDR3 region has the DNA TGTGCCAGCAGCGTAGGGCCGGGGCCCTACGAGCAGTACTTC.

The rearrangement joins TRBV28 to TRBJ2-7; tentative D call: TRBD1 (5 bases). CDR1 is MDHEN and CDR2 is SYDVKM in the germline V gene. The CDR3 is 18 residues long. V was trimmed by 2 bases and J by 2 bases, leaving 22 bases between them. CDR3 amino acids: CASSLPLGSPGQPYEQYF. CDR3 DNA: TGTGCCAGCAGTTTACCGCTCGGATCGCCAGGACAACCCTACGAGCAGTACTTC.

This chain uses TRBV7-9 with TRBJ1-5; 7 nucleotides align to TRBD1. The germline V gene has CDR1 SEHNR and CDR2 FQNEAQ (reference sequence). With 3 bases clipped from V and 5 bases from J, the junction kept 10 bases outside the gene matches. This CDR3 spans 16 amino acids. The CDR3 DNA reads as TGTGCCAGCAGCTTGTCCGACAGGGAGTGGGATCAGCCCCAGCATTTT. This sequence encodes CASSLSDREWDQPQHF.

The chain couples TRBV14 to TRBJ2-7, with a tentative D call TRBD1 (6 bases). Germline lookup yields CDR1 SGHDN and CDR2 FVKESK. The CDR3 totals 15 residues. V shed 2 bases and J shed 2 bases, with 13 bases lying between them. The chain's CDR3 is CASSQYRTAAYEQYF. The CDR3 DNA is TGTGCCAGCAGCCAATATAGGACAGCCGCCTACGAGCAGTACTTC.

The chain is built from TRBV19 and TRBJ2-5; 7 nucleotides match TRBD1. After removal of 3 bases from V and 4 bases from J, the junction contained 5 bases not matched to a gene. The CDR3 consists of 14 residues. Germline values: CDR1 LNHDA, CDR2 SQIVND (reference sequence). DNA for the CDR3: TGTGCCAGTAGTATGGGGCAGGGGGTAGAGACCCAGTACTTC. As protein: CASSMGQGVETQYF.

This clone has only a few counts. This chain connects TRBV28 to TRBJ2-7, with TRBD2 matching 10 bases. This CDR3 is 17 amino acids long. Trimming cost V 8 bases and J 0 bases; bases outside gene matches: 13. Germline CDR1 reads MDHEN; CDR2 reads SYDVKM. The CDR3 nucleotides read TGTGCCAGCCCGCCTAGCGGGAGTAGGTGGGGCTCCTACGAGCAGTACTTC. Its translation is CASPPSGSRWGSYEQYF.

This chain joins TRBV11-2 and TRBJ1-2; D not certain. The V gene's germline CDR1 is SGHAT and CDR2 FQNNGV. This CDR3 spans 11 amino acids. Trimming pared 6 bases from V and 0 bases from J, leaving 2 bases between. This chain's CDR3 is CASSPNYGYTF. The DNA of the CDR3 is TGTGCCAGCAGTCCTAACTATGGCTACACCTTC.

This clone was seen only once. The rearrangement links TRBV7-2 to TRBJ2-2, with TRBD1 identical over 8 bases. This CDR3 has 18 amino acids. CDR1 SGHTA and CDR2 FQGNSA come from the germline V gene. V trimming: 7 bases; J trimming: 4 bases; junction bases outside the gene matches: 17. CDR3 sequence reads: CASKLLGKGTGVTGELFF. Written as DNA, the CDR3 is TGTGCCAGCAAACTATTAGGGAAGGGGACAGGAGTCACCGGGGAGCTGTTTTTT.

This chain links TRBV27 with TRBJ2-3, with D maybe TRBD2 (6 bases). The CDR3 runs to 15 residues. The ends were cut back, 3 bases at V and 4 bases at J, with 14 bases in the middle. Germline V lookup: CDR1 MNHEY, CDR2 SMNVEV (reference sequence). CDR3: CASSFTGTPPDTQYF. For the CDR3, the DNA is TGTGCCAGCAGTTTCACTGGGACTCCGCCAGATACGCAGTATTTT.

This chain links TRBV4-2 with TRBJ2-7, with TRBD2 matching over 7 bases. The length of the CDR3 is 19 residues. J gave up 5 bases and V 1 base, and 20 bases lay outside the gene matches. Per germline, CDR1 LGHNA and CDR2 YNFKEQ. CDR3 DNA: TGTGCCAGCAGCCAAGTAGGCTTCGGACTAGTACAGGTCGCTAACGAGCAGTACTTC. As protein: CASSQVGFGLVQVANEQYF.